This TCR beta chain was captured in a study of graft-versus-host responses after intestinal transplantation. As for the study in general: The transplants performed in recipients were multivisceral, liver-intestinal, or isolated intestinal. Recipients were all induced with anti-thymocyte globulin, then given tacrolimus and steroids for around three years.

V dropped 3 bases and J dropped 0 bases, with 13 bases sitting between them. Per the germline V gene, CDR1 is MDHEN and CDR2 is SYDVKM. The CDR3 sequence is 16 residues long. The study, taken as a whole, reports: Early post-transplant declines in HvG were associated with peak levels of circulating GvH clones. The recipient marrow held GvH clones, and some of them showed up first in ileum or blood.

This clone has just one count. What it binds is not known. Profiling relied on immunoSEQ multiplex PCR, and the TCRdb table lists in-frame clones only, not all of them. The sample holds tens of thousands of clones; around 83% are singletons and the top ten take approximately 18%. The starting material was unstimulated CD8+ T cells sorted from spleen or lymph node cells, obtained before intestinal transplant. The TCR comes from a human donor who received an intestinal transplant. The chain combines TRBV28 with TRBJ2-3; D gene ambiguous. The CDR3 loop reads CASSFRRFTSTDTQYF. The CDR3, as DNA: TGTGCCAGCAGTTTCCGCAGGTTCACTAGCACAGATACGCAGTATTTT.